Here is one T cell receptor (beta chain) with its context. With 60 Vbeta and 13 Jbeta primers, the PCR was carried out. Method: immunoSEQ multiplex PCR; TCRdb's copy keeps in-frame clones and lacks some. Its table records under 40,000 clones. The source of the sample is a study of cytomegalovirus exposure and HLA in healthy donors. V was trimmed by 5 bases and J by 6 bases, leaving 20 bases between them. The CDR3 is made up of 17 amino acids. CDR1 and CDR2 from the germline V gene are MNHEY and SMNVEV (reference sequence). This clonotype originated in a woman aged 35 to 49 in good health and CMV-seropositive. This sequence joins TRBV27 and TRBJ1-6; TRBD1 might be the D (6 bases). The source material was PBMCs. The CDR3 region is CASSPRTDWRVNSPLHF. DNA of the CDR3: TGTGCCAGCAGTCCCCGGACAGACTGGCGCGTTAATTCACCCCTCCACTTT.